This T cell receptor beta chain is from a study of blood T cell repertoires in COVID-19. Whole-study context: Specimens from acute and convalescent COVID-19 originated in the United States, Italy and Spain. Nucleic acid was either cDNA or gDNA, and it came from T cells, B-cell-depleted T cells, or PBMCs.

This clone was counted a single time. Original processing methods: Cell counts per sample came from amplifying reference gene primers. The method was immunoSEQ multiplex PCR; TCRdb's version includes in-frame clones alone and lacks a portion of them. For V, J and clone size, that table is used; D and trimming come from the DNA. The repertoire includes approximately 140,000 clones, 80% to 90% of them detected once, and roughly 3% sits in the top ten. The specimen was peripheral blood. This clonotype originated in a man between 65 and 85 years old with acute or convalescent COVID-19.

DNA of the CDR3: TGTGCCAGCAGCGGAGGTCCGGGACTAACCACAGATACGCAGTATTTT. This translates into CASSGGPGLTTDTQYF. The V call is TRBV5-8, the J call TRBJ2-3; 7 bases agree with TRBD2. The CDR3 spans 16 residues. Germline CDR1 SGHTS, CDR2 YDEGEE. J was trimmed by 2 bases and V by 4 bases; bases with no gene match: 10.